The 18 T cell receptor beta chains below all came from one sample that was sequenced in a study of tumor-infiltrating lymphocytes in localized non-small cell lung cancer. Sequenced by immunoSEQ multiplex PCR; TCRdb stores in-frame clones only, minus some. This repertoire shows some 10,000 clones, approximately 82% found once; its top ten account for 6.5% to 7.5%. The material sequenced was uninvolved lung tissue not adjacent to the tumor. The receptor set was obtained from a human donor with non-small cell lung cancer.

The chain links TRBV6-4 to TRBJ2-3, with D unclear. Trimming cost V 5 bases and J 0 bases, with 9 bases left between them. Germline CDR1 reads MRHNA; CDR2 reads SNTAGT. This CDR3 has 14 residues. CDR3 protein: CASSPDGSTDTQYF. Written as DNA, the CDR3 is TGTGCCAGCAGTCCGGACGGCAGCACAGATACGCAGTATTTT.

V and J are TRBV19 and TRBJ1-3; D uncertain. V dropped 4 bases and J dropped 0 bases, with 10 bases sitting between them. The CDR3 consists of 15 residues. Germline-derived CDR1 and CDR2 are LNHDA and SQIVND (reference sequence). CDR3 amino acids: CASSTTVDSGNTIYF. CDR3 coding DNA: TGTGCCAGTAGTACGACGGTAGACTCTGGAAACACCATATATTTT.

The V and J genes are TRBV5-8 and TRBJ2-7; D possibly uses TRBD1 or TRBD2 (7 bases each). Trimming shortened V by 4 bases and J by 0 bases, and 11 bases separated the two germline ends. The CDR3 length is 14 residues. Germline V gene lookup returns CDR1 SGHTS and CDR2 YDEGEE. As DNA, the CDR3 is TGTGCCAGCAGCGGGGGGGACAGCTCCTACGAGCAGTACTTC. Translation gives CASSGGDSSYEQYF.

V is TRBV5-4 and J is TRBJ2-1; D ambiguous. V dropped 2 bases and J dropped 0 bases, with 6 bases sitting between them. The germline CDR1 and CDR2 sequences are SGHNT and YYREEE (reference sequence). The CDR3 has 14 amino acids. CDR3 loop: CASSFRRSYNEQFF. The DNA of the CDR3 is TGTGCCAGCAGCTTTAGGCGCTCCTACAATGAGCAGTTCTTC.

The chain recombines TRBV9 with TRBJ2-7, with D tentatively TRBD1 (6 bases). V was trimmed by 0 bases and J by 6 bases, leaving 19 bases between them. The CDR3 consists of 16 residues. Germline V gene lookup returns CDR1 SGDLS and CDR2 YYNGEE. CDR3 residues: CASSVEGETGRGEQYF. For the CDR3, the DNA is TGTGCCAGCAGCGTAGAGGGGGAGACTGGCAGAGGCGAGCAGTACTTC.

By sample fraction, this clone is medium-sized. V and J are TRBV19 and TRBJ2-1; D is undetermined. Trimming shortened V by 6 bases and J by 0 bases, and 24 bases separated the two germline ends. Per the germline V gene, CDR1 is LNHDA and CDR2 is SQIVND (reference sequence). The CDR3 extends over 19 amino acids. CDR3 DNA: TGTGCCAGTAGCCACCAACTCCTACCCGGTCAAGTCTCCTACAATGAGCAGTTCTTC. The encoded protein is CASSHQLLPGQVSYNEQFF. Full variable domain (remainder filled in from reference TRBV19 and TRBJ2-1): DGGITQSPKYLFRKEGQNVTLSCEQNLNHDAMYWYRQDPGQGLRLIYYSQIVNDFQKGDIAEGYSVSREKKESFPLTVTSAQKNPTAFYLCASSHQLLPGQVSYNEQFFGPGTRLTVL.

The gene calls are TRBV11-2 and TRBJ2-3; 7 nucleotides agree with TRBD2. Germline CDR1 SGHAT, CDR2 FQNNGV. V was pared by 0 bases and J by 2 bases, with 11 bases of the junction left unmatched. The CDR3 has 18 amino acids. The CDR3 DNA reads as TGTGCCAGCAGCTTAGATATAAGGGCGGGGGAGAACACAGATACGCAGTATTTT. Amino acid sequence: CASSLDIRAGENTDTQYF.

Of note for this clone: Distinct nucleotide sequences in the sample also encode this CDR3. The chain recombines TRBV20-1 with TRBJ2-5; no clear D gene. V was pared by 5 bases and J by 4 bases, with 8 bases between. CDR3 length: 11 amino acids. The germline CDR1 and CDR2 sequences are DFQATT and SNEGSKA (reference sequence). The CDR3 DNA is TGCAGTGCTTCCCCCGGAGAGACCCAGTACTTC. Protein product: CSASPGETQYF.

The rearrangement uses TRBV6-1 and TRBJ2-3, with 12 positions matching TRBD2. With 6 bases clipped from V and 5 bases from J, the junction kept 0 bases outside the gene matches. CDR3 size: 13 residues. CDR1 is MNHNS, CDR2 SASEGT, per germline. The DNA of the CDR3 is TGTGCCAGCAGACTAGCGGGGGGAGATACGCAGTATTTT. Its protein product is CASRLAGGDTQYF.

V is TRBV9 and J is TRBJ1-2; D is ambiguous. The CDR3 runs to 10 residues. CDR1 is SGDLS and CDR2 is YYNGEE in the germline V gene. Trimming took 3 bases from V and 8 from J, leaving 5 bases between them. The CDR3 is CASSGRGYTF. For the CDR3, the DNA is TGTGCCAGCAGCGGCCGGGGCTACACCTTC.

This clone was recorded only once. The chain carries TRBV6-1 and TRBJ2-7; D unresolved. The CDR3 covers 13 residues. The V end lost 6 bases, the J end lost 5 bases, and 14 bases lay between the germline ends. Germline CDR1 and CDR2: MNHNS and SASEGT. In nucleotides, the CDR3 is TGTGCCAGCAGCCAAAGGACCGTAAACGAGCAGTACTTC. Translated, it gives CASSQRTVNEQYF.

The rearrangement uses TRBV19 and TRBJ2-3; the D is unclear. The CDR3 totals 12 residues. V lost 5 bases, J lost 5 bases, and 8 bases lay in between. The germline CDR1 and CDR2 sequences are LNHDA and SQIVND (reference sequence). DNA for the CDR3: TGTGCCAGTAGTCCCCGCGGAGATACGCAGTATTTT. It yields the protein CASSPRGDTQYF.

The chain links TRBV29-1 to TRBJ2-1; 9 nucleotides align to TRBD2. Trimming at V came to 1 base and at J to 6 bases, leaving 4 bases not matched to a gene. This CDR3 region has 14 residues. Germline CDR1 is SQVTM and CDR2 is ANQGSEA. CDR3 protein: CSVEGASGANEQFF. CDR3 nucleotide sequence: TGCAGCGTTGAAGGGGCTAGCGGGGCCAATGAGCAGTTCTTC.

This sequence joins TRBV2 and TRBJ2-1; no definite D call. Germline V CDR1 and CDR2: SNHLY, FYNNEI. There are 14 residues in the CDR3. The ends were cut back, 3 bases at V and 6 bases at J, with 12 bases in the middle. The chain's CDR3 is CASSESAFTNEQFF. Written as DNA, the CDR3 is TGTGCCAGCAGTGAGAGTGCGTTTACCAATGAGCAGTTCTTC.

The rearrangement links TRBV7-8 to TRBJ2-5; no reliable D call. The ends were cut back, 4 bases at V and 4 bases at J, with 10 bases in the middle. This CDR3 is 13 amino acids long. Per germline, CDR1 SGHVS and CDR2 FQNEAQ. The CDR3 DNA is TGTGCCAGCAGCTCTAATTTCCGAGAGACCCAGTACTTC. Translating it yields CASSSNFRETQYF.

This clone was picked up one time. V usage is TRBV5-4 and J usage is TRBJ1-2; tentatively, D is TRBD1 (5 bases). This CDR3 has 13 residues. V was clipped by 0 bases and J by 8 bases, with 11 bases between them. The germline CDR1 and CDR2 sequences are SGHNT and YYREEE (reference sequence). The CDR3 DNA reads TGTGCCAGCAGCTTGGCGGGGGAACTGGGCTACACCTTC. This translates into CASSLAGELGYTF.

The chain has TRBV9 and TRBJ1-4; maybe TRBD1 (6 bases). The CDR3 has 15 amino acids. Germline V gene sequence: CDR1 SGDLS, CDR2 YYNGEE. V dropped 4 bases and J dropped 7 bases, with 17 bases sitting between them. CDR3 sequence (DNA): TGTGCCAGCAGCCCCCAGGGGCTGGTGTCTGAAAAACTGTTTTTT. Translated, it gives CASSPQGLVSEKLFF.

This clone has a handful of counts. This sequence joins TRBV7-2 and TRBJ2-7, with a tentative D call TRBD2 (5 bases). The CDR3 has 13 residues. V was trimmed by 5 bases and J by 3 bases, leaving 11 bases between them. CDR1 is SGHTA, CDR2 FQGNSA, per germline. CDR3 in DNA: TGTGCCAGCAGCGAAGCCCGGGGCTACGAGCAGTACTTC. This translates into CASSEARGYEQYF. Complete variable domain (other parts from reference TRBV7-2 and TRBJ2-7): GAGVSQSPSNKVTEKGKDVELRCDPISGHTALYWYRQSLGQGLEFLIYFQGNSAPDKSGLPSDRFSAERTGGSVSTLTIQRTQQEDSAVYLCASSEARGYEQYFGPGTRLTVT.